The present TCR beta chain was sequenced within a study of shared clonotypes between healthy human individuals. As for the study in general: Used for every donor were three CD4 naive, three CD4 memory, two CD8 naive and one CD8 memory plate.

Overall study results and limits: Non-shared clonotypes were found to have lower generation probabilities than the clonotypes that were shared by all four of the sorted-subset donors. Rarefaction demonstrated incomplete sorted-subset sequencing despite large depth.

Method: immunoSEQ multiplex PCR; TCRdb's copy keeps in-frame clones and lacks some. This sample yields about 1.1 million clones, of which approximately 80% are seen a single time; 0.7% to 0.95% belongs to the top ten. Regarding this clone: Its antigen is currently unknown.

Both subsets, CD45RA+ naive and CD45RA-negative memory, were split from the CD4+ cells. CDR1 and CDR2 from the germline V gene are SGHAT and FQDESV (reference sequence). V lost 1 base, J lost 8 bases, and 7 bases stayed unmatched. CDR3 length: 15 residues. Sequenced material: memory CD4+ T cells from PBMCs. Indicated subset: CD45RA-negative fraction. The clonotype originates from a man aged 18 to 30 in good health. Some clones in this sample may be carry-over from other donors' samples. V and J are TRBV11-1 and TRBJ2-1, with 8 bases matching TRBD2. CDR3 bases: TGTGCCAGCAGCTTAGGTACGGGACTAGTTTATGAGCAGTTCTTC. The encoded protein is CASSLGTGLVYEQFF.